What follows are 19 T cell receptor beta chains derived from one specimen sequenced in a study of shared clonotypes between healthy human individuals. Some clones are missing from TCRdb's copy, which holds only in-frame ones; the method was immunoSEQ multiplex PCR. The sample records 950,000 to 1,100,000 clones, about 75% being singletons. Sequencing used memory CD4+ T cells sorted from blood. The subset denotes: CD45RA-negative fraction. The receptors derive from a man aged 18 to 29 in good health.

This clone has a single count. J is TRBJ1-2 and V is TRBV9; TRBD1 matches 7 bases. The CDR3 contains 16 residues. CDR1 is SGDLS and CDR2 is YYNGEE in the germline V gene. V was clipped by 3 bases and J by 4 bases; unmatched bases: 12. The CDR3 DNA reads TGTGCCAGCAGCGACCAGACAGGGAGTAAGAGCTATGGCTACACCTTC. This translates into CASSDQTGSKSYGYTF. The variable domain in full, with the rest retrieved from reference TRBV9 and TRBJ1-2, is DSGVTQTPKHLITATGQRVTLRCSPRSGDLSVYWYQQSLDQGLQFLIQYYNGEERAKGNILERFSAQQFPDLHSELNLSSLELGDSALYFCASSDQTGSKSYGYTFGSGTRLTVV.

V usage is TRBV5-1 and J usage is TRBJ2-5; 10 bases are a match to TRBD2. The CDR3 consists of 15 residues. Unmatched junction bases numbered 8, after V lost 4 bases and J lost 5 bases. Per germline, CDR1 SGHRS and CDR2 YFSETQ. The CDR3 is CASSAGLATFETQYF. As DNA, the CDR3 is TGCGCCAGCAGCGCGGGACTAGCGACCTTCGAGACCCAGTACTTC.

This sequence joins TRBV2 and TRBJ2-3; D not resolved. The CDR3 is 12 residues long. V lost 3 bases to trimming and J lost 6 bases, with 7 bases between them. CDR1 and CDR2 (germline): SNHLY, FYNNEI. The CDR3 sequence is CASSELEDTQYF. Written as DNA, the CDR3 is TGTGCCAGCAGTGAGCTGGAGGATACGCAGTATTTT.

This clone was recorded a few times. The chain joins TRBV10-3 to TRBJ2-2; TRBD1 matches at 10 bases. This CDR3 has 15 residues. V dropped 10 bases and J dropped 7; count of bases not matched to a gene: 12. The germline CDR1 and CDR2 sequences are ENHRY and SYGVKD. This CDR3 reads CATPRETGGSGELFF. In DNA form, the CDR3 reads TGTGCCACGCCCCGGGAGACAGGGGGCAGCGGGGAGCTGTTTTTT.

This clone has just one count. This chain joins TRBV6-5 and TRBJ1-4; tentatively, D is TRBD1 (6 bases). Germline CDR1 MNHEY, CDR2 SVGAGI. The V gene lost 2 bases and the J gene lost 4 bases, with 8 bases spanning the gap. This CDR3 is 14 amino acids long. CDR3 sequence reads: CASSYGQLNEKLFF. DNA of the CDR3: TGTGCCAGCAGTTACGGACAGCTTAATGAAAAACTGTTTTTT.

This clone was detected only a few times. This chain uses TRBV7-9 with TRBJ2-7, with D possibly matching TRBD2 (6 bases). The CDR3 sequence is 15 residues long. From germline, CDR1 is SEHNR and CDR2 FQNEAQ (reference sequence). Deletions cut 2 bases from V and 3 bases from J, with 14 bases between. CDR3 coding DNA: TGTGCCAGCAGCTTAAGGTCAGGGACTGACTACGAGCAGTACTTC. Its translation is CASSLRSGTDYEQYF.

The chain joins TRBV4-3 to TRBJ2-3; D remains ambiguous. Trimming removed 4 bases from V and 1 base from J, with 6 bases in between. Germline V gene lookup returns CDR1 LGHNA and CDR2 YSLEER. The CDR3 has 13 residues. As DNA, the CDR3 is TGCGCCAGCAGCCCGTCGGGCACAGATACGCAGTATTTT. It encodes CASSPSGTDTQYF.

The genes are TRBV19 and TRBJ2-7, with 12 bases matching TRBD2. The CDR3 is made up of 17 amino acids. CDR1 and CDR2 from the germline V gene are LNHDA and SQIVND (reference sequence). Trimming took 3 bases from V and 1 from J; bases not matched to a gene: 7. CDR3 loop: CASSMGRTSGISYEQYF. In DNA, the CDR3 is TGTGCCAGTAGTATGGGTCGGACTAGCGGGATATCCTACGAGCAGTACTTC.

The genes are TRBV29-1 and TRBJ1-4; 7 nucleotides line up with TRBD1. Germline V gene sequence: CDR1 SQVTM, CDR2 ANQGSEA. The CDR3 sequence is 16 residues long. The ends lost 7 bases at V and 1 base at J; junction bases unmatched: 12. The CDR3 DNA reads TGCAGCGCCGGACAGGCAAGTGGTGGAACTAATGAAAAACTGTTTTTT. This encodes CSAGQASGGTNEKLFF.

The J gene is TRBJ2-7, the V gene TRBV19; 7 bases align to TRBD1. V lost 0 bases and J lost 3; bases outside the gene matches: 5. Germline loops: CDR1 LNHDA, CDR2 SQIVND (reference sequence). The CDR3 length is 15 residues. The CDR3 nucleotides are TGTGCCAGTAGTATAGACGACAGGGTAAACTACGAGCAGTACTTC. It is translated as CASSIDDRVNYEQYF.

V usage is TRBV5-1 and J usage is TRBJ2-6; D perhaps matches TRBD1 (6 bases). CDR3 size: 17 residues. Between the trimmed V and J ends, which lost 3 bases and 1 base, there was a span of 14 bases. CDR1 SGHRS and CDR2 YFSETQ come from the germline V gene. This chain's CDR3 is CASSWGPWGSGANVLTF. The CDR3 nucleotides read TGCGCCAGCAGCTGGGGGCCCTGGGGGTCTGGGGCCAACGTCCTGACTTTC.

The sample holds a few counts of this clone. V and J are TRBV9 and TRBJ2-1; 8 nucleotides agree with TRBD1. From germline, CDR1 is SGDLS and CDR2 YYNGEE. The CDR3 has 16 residues. Germline trimming cut 0 bases from V and 9 bases from J; bases unmatched to any gene: 11. CDR3 DNA sequence: TGTGCCAGCAGCGTAGCTCGGACAGGGCGCGGTAGTGAGCAGTTCTTC. As protein: CASSVARTGRGSEQFF.

This chain connects TRBV6-5 to TRBJ2-2; D is uncertain. CDR3 size: 14 residues. Per the germline V gene, CDR1 is MNHEY and CDR2 is SVGAGI. V was cut by 4 bases and J by 1 base, with 7 bases left in between. This CDR3 reads CASSFGENTGELFF. The CDR3, as DNA: TGTGCCAGCAGTTTCGGCGAGAACACCGGGGAGCTGTTTTTT.

This sequence joins TRBV28 and TRBJ1-1, with D perhaps matching TRBD1 (6 bases). The CDR3 has 15 residues. Germline CDR1 is MDHEN and CDR2 is SYDVKM. The V end lost 6 bases, the J end lost 0 bases, and 14 bases lay between the germline ends. The CDR3 region is CASSFPGQMNTEAFF. CDR3 in DNA: TGTGCCAGCAGCTTCCCCGGACAGATGAACACTGAAGCTTTCTTT.

This chain uses TRBV15 with TRBJ2-5; D uncertain. V was cut by 0 bases and J by 2 bases, with 4 bases left in between. Germline V gene data show CDR1 as LNHNV and CDR2 as YYDKDF (reference sequence). The CDR3 runs 13 residues. The CDR3 DNA reads TGTGCCACCAGCAGAGAGAGGCAAGAGACCCAGTACTTC. It yields the protein CATSRERQETQYF.

V and J are TRBV5-5 and TRBJ2-7, with TRBD1 matching over 8 bases. The junction had 7 bases not matched to a gene; V was cut back by 4 bases and J by 1 base. Germline V gene data show CDR1 as SGHKS and CDR2 as YYEKEE (reference sequence). CDR3 size: 15 residues. CDR3 sequence: CASSRGTGLSYEQYF. The CDR3 DNA reads as TGTGCCAGCAGCCGAGGGACAGGTCTTTCCTACGAGCAGTACTTC.

This clone was found a few times. The chain carries TRBV6-1 and TRBJ2-3; D is possibly TRBD2 (6 bases). V was trimmed by 8 bases and J by 1 base, leaving 10 bases between them. This CDR3 is built from 13 residues. CDR1 and CDR2 (germline): MNHNS, SASEGT. CDR3 sequence reads: CASYSGGTDTQYF. CDR3 nucleotide sequence: TGTGCCAGCTACTCGGGGGGCACAGATACGCAGTATTTT.

V usage is TRBV7-2 and J usage is TRBJ1-1; D not certain. With 1 base removed from V and 6 bases from J, the gap between germline ends came to 9 bases. The germline CDR1 and CDR2 sequences are SGHTA and FQGNSA. The CDR3 spans 13 residues. The CDR3 coding sequence is TGTGCCAGCAGCTTAGTTGGGGAGGCTGAAGCTTTCTTT. Its protein is CASSLVGEAEAFF.

The chain recombines TRBV6-4 with TRBJ1-5; no definite D call. The CDR3 consists of 15 residues. Trimming removed 0 bases from V and 0 bases from J, with 6 bases in between. Germline CDR1 MRHNA, CDR2 SNTAGT. CDR3 loop: CASSDSRNSNQPQHF. The CDR3 DNA is TGTGCCAGCAGTGACTCCCGTAATAGCAATCAGCCCCAGCATTTT.